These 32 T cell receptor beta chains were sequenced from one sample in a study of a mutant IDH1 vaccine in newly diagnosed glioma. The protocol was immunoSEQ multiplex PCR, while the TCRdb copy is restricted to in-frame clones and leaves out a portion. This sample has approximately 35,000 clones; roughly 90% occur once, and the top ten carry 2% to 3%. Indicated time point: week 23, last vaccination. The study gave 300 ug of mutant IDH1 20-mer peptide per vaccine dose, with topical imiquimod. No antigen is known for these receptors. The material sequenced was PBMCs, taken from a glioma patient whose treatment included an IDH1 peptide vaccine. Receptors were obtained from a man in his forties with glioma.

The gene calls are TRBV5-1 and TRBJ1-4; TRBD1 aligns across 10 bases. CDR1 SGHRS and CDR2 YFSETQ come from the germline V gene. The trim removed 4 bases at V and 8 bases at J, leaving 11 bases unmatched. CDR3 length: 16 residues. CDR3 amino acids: CASSTSRDRGLEKLFF. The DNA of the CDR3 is TGCGCCAGCAGCACCAGCCGAGACAGGGGGCTAGAAAAACTGTTTTTT.

The CDR3 is CASSSLDRSSYEQYV. The DNA of the CDR3 is TGTGCCAGCAGCTCCCTCGACAGGAGCTCCTACGAGCAGTACGTC. This chain connects TRBV5-6 to TRBJ2-7, with D tentatively TRBD1 (6 bases). Germline CDR1 reads SGHDT; CDR2 reads YYEEEE. CDR3 length equals 15 residues. V was pared by 3 bases and J by 0 bases, with 13 bases between.

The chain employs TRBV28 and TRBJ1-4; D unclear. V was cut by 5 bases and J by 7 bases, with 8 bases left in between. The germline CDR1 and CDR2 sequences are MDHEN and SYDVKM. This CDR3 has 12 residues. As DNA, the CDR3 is TGTGCCAGCAGTGATTTGCGTGAAAAACTGTTTTTT. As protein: CASSDLREKLFF.

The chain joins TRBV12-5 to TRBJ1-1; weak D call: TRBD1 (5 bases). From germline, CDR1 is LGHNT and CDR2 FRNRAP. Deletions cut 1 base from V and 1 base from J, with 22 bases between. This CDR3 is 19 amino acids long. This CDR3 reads CASGLDRSLGQGTNTEAFF. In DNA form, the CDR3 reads TGTGCTAGTGGTTTGGACCGGTCTTTAGGGCAGGGAACGAACACTGAAGCTTTCTTT.

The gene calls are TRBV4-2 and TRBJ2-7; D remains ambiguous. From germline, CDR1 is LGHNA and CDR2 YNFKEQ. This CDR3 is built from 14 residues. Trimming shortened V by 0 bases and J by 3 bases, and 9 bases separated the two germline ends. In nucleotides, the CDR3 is TGTGCCAGCAGCCAAGACTGGCGGAACTACGAGCAGTACTTC. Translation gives CASSQDWRNYEQYF.

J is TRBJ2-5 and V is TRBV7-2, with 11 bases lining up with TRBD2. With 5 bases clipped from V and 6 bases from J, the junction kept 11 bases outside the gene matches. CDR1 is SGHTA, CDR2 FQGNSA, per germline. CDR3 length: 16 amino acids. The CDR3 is CASSAQTSGNPKTQYF. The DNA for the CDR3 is TGTGCCAGCAGCGCCCAGACTAGCGGGAACCCCAAGACCCAGTACTTC.

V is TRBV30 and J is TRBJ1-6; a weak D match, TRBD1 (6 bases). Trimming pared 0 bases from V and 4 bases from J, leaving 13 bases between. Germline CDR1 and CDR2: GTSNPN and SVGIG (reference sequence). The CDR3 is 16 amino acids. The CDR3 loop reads CAWSVGGLEYNSPLHF. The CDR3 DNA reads TGTGCCTGGAGTGTAGGGGGGCTCGAATATAATTCACCCCTCCACTTT.

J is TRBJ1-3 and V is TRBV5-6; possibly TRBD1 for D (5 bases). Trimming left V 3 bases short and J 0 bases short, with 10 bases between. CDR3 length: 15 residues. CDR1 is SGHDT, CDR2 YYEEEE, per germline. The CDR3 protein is CASSWDGPSGNTIYF. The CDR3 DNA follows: TGTGCCAGCAGCTGGGACGGGCCCTCTGGAAACACCATATATTTT.

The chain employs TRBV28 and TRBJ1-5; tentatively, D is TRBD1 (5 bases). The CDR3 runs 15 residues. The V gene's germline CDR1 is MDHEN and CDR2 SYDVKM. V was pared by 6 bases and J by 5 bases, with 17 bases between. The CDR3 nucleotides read TGTGCCAGCAGCCCCCCCGGGCAGGGTTATCAGCCCCAGCATTTT. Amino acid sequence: CASSPPGQGYQPQHF.

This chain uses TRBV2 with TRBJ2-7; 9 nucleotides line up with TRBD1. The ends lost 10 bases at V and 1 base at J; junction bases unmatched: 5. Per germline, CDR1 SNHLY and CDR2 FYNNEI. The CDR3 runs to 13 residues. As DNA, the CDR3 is TGTGCCACTCAGGGACAGGGTTCCTACGAGCAGTACGTC. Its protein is CATQGQGSYEQYV.

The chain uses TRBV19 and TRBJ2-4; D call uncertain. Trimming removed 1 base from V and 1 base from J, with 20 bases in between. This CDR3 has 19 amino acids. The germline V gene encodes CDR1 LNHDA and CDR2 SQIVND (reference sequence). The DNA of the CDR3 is TGTGCCAGTAGTATAGGTCAGATTAAGCTTCCATTGGCCAAAAACATTCAGTACTTC. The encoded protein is CASSIGQIKLPLAKNIQYF.

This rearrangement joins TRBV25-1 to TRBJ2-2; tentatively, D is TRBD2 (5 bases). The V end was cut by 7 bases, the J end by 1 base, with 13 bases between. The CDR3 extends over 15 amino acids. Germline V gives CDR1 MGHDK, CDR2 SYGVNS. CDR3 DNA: TGTGCCAGCACCGATCCGGGAAGGAACACCGGGGAGCTGTTTTTT. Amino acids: CASTDPGRNTGELFF.

CDR3 sequence: CASSPGLASSYNEQFF. The CDR3 region has the DNA TGTGCCAGCAGCCCTGGACTAGCGAGCTCCTACAATGAGCAGTTCTTC. This chain connects TRBV4-2 to TRBJ2-1, with 9 bases fitting TRBD2. CDR1 LGHNA and CDR2 YNFKEQ come from the germline V gene. The CDR3 has 16 amino acids. The V and J ends lost 4 bases and 0 bases, in that order; junction bases with no gene match: 4.

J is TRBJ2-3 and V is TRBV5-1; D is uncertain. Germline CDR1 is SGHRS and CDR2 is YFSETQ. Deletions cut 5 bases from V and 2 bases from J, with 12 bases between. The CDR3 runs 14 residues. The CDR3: CASRWSPYTDTQYF. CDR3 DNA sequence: TGCGCCAGCAGGTGGAGCCCCTACACAGATACGCAGTATTTT.

CDR3 amino acids: CASSLETFNYGYTF. CDR3 sequence (DNA): TGTGCCAGCAGCTTAGAGACCTTTAACTATGGCTACACCTTC. This chain links TRBV11-2 with TRBJ1-2; no clear D gene. With 0 bases removed from V and 1 base from J, the gap between germline ends came to 6 bases. The CDR3 consists of 14 residues. Germline-derived CDR1 and CDR2 are SGHAT and FQNNGV. The entire variable domain, with the rest obtained from reference TRBV11-2 and TRBJ1-2, is as follows: EAGVAQSPRYKIIEKRQSVAFWCNPISGHATLYWYQQILGQGPKLLIQFQNNGVVDDSQLPKDRFSAERLKGVDSTLKIQPAKLEDSAVYLCASSLETFNYGYTFGSGTRLTVV.

DNA for the CDR3: TGTGCCAGCAGCTCCTGGACGGGAACCTACAATGAGCAGTTCTTC. This sequence encodes CASSSWTGTYNEQFF. J is TRBJ2-1 and V is TRBV11-1; weak D call: TRBD2 (5 bases). V was trimmed by 4 bases and J by 2 bases, leaving 12 bases between them. The CDR3 loop spans 15 amino acids. Germline loops: CDR1 SGHAT, CDR2 FQDESV (reference sequence).

The CDR3 coding sequence is TGTGCCAGCAGCTTGGAGCCTTTCCAGCCCCAGCATTTT. Its protein is CASSLEPFQPQHF. V gene TRBV5-8 combines with J gene TRBJ1-5; D remains ambiguous. This CDR3 is 13 amino acids long. V lost 0 bases and J lost 7, with 8 bases in between. In germline, CDR1 is SGHTS, CDR2 YDEGEE.

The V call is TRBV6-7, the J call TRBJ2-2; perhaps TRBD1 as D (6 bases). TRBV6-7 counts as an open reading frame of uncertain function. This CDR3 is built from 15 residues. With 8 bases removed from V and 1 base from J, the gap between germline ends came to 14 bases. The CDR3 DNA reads TGTGCCAGCTCTAGGACAGTCGGGAACACCGGGGAGCTGTTTTTT. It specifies CASSRTVGNTGELFF.

The CDR3 spells CASSPLGGGTDTQYF. CDR3 sequence (DNA): TGTGCCAGCAGCCCCCTCGGGGGGGGCACAGATACGCAGTATTTT. The chain joins TRBV9 to TRBJ2-3, with 8 bases lining up with TRBD2. Germline values: CDR1 SGDLS, CDR2 YYNGEE. The CDR3 length is 15 residues. V shed 4 bases and J 1 base; nucleotides not matched to a gene: 5.

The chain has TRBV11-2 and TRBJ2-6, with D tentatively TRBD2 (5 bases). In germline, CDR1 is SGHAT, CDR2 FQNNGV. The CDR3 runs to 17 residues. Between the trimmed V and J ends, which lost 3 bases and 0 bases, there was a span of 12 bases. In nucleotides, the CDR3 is TGTGCCAGCAGCTTCGGGGTACCCAGCTCTGGGGCCAACGTCCTGACTTTC. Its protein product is CASSFGVPSSGANVLTF.

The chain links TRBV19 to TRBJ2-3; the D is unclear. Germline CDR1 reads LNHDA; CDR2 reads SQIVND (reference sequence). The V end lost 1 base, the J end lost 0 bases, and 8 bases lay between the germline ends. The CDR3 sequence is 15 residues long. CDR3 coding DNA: TGTGCCAGTAGTATAGGTGGGTGGAGCACAGATACGCAGTATTTT. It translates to CASSIGGWSTDTQYF.

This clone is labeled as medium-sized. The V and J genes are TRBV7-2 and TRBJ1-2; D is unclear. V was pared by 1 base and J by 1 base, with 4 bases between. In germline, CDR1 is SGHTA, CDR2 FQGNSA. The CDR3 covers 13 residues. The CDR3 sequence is CASSLDNNYGYTF. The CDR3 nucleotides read TGTGCCAGCAGCTTAGACAATAACTATGGCTACACCTTC.

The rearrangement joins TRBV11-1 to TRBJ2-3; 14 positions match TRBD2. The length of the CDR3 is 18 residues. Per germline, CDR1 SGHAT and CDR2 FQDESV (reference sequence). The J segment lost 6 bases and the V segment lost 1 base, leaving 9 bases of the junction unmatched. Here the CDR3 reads CASSLGVGTSGSLDTQYF. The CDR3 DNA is TGTGCCAGCAGCTTAGGCGTAGGGACTAGCGGGAGTTTGGATACGCAGTATTTT.

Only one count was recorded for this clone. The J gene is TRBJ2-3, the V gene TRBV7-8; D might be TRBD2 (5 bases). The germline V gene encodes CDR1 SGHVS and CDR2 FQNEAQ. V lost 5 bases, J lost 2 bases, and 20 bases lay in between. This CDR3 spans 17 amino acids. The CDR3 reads CASSPRRRNLNTDTQYF. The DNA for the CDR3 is TGTGCCAGCAGCCCGCGGAGGCGTAACCTAAACACAGATACGCAGTATTTT.

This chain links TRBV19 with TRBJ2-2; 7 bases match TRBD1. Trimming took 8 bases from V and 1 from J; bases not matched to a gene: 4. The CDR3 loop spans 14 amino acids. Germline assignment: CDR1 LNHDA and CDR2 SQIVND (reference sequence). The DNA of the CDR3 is TGTGCCAGTGTCCGGGACAGGAACACCGGGGAGCTGTTTTTT. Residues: CASVRDRNTGELFF.

The CDR3: CASRKDRGLDEQYF. The DNA of the CDR3 is TGTGCCAGCAGGAAGGACAGGGGGCTCGACGAGCAGTACTTC. The chain combines TRBV6-1 with TRBJ2-7, with 11 bases identical to TRBD1. After removal of 6 bases from V and 5 bases from J, the junction contained 6 bases not matched to a gene. There are 14 residues in the CDR3. Germline V lookup: CDR1 MNHNS, CDR2 SASEGT.

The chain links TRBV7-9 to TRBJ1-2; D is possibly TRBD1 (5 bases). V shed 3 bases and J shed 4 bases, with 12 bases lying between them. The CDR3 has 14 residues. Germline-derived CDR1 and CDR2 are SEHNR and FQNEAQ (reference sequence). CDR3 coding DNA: TGTGCCAGCAGCTTCAACCCCGACAGCTATGGCTACACCTTC. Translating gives CASSFNPDSYGYTF.

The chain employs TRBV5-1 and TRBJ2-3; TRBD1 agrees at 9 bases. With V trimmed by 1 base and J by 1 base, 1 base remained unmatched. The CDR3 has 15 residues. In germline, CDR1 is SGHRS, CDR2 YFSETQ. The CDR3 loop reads CASSLWTGGTDTQYF. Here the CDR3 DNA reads TGCGCCAGCAGCTTGTGGACAGGGGGCACAGATACGCAGTATTTT. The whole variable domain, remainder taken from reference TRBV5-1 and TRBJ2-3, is KAGVTQTPRYLIKTRGQQVTLSCSPISGHRSVSWYQQTPGQGLQFLFEYFSETQRNKGNFPGRFSGRQFSNSRSEMNVSTLELGDSALYLCASSLWTGGTDTQYFGPGTRLTVL.

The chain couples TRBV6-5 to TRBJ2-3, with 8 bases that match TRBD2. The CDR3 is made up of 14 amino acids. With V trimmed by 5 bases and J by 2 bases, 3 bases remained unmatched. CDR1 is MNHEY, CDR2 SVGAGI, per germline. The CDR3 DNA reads TGTGCCAGCAGTCGCGGGGGGTTCACAGATACGCAGTATTTT. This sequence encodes CASSRGGFTDTQYF.

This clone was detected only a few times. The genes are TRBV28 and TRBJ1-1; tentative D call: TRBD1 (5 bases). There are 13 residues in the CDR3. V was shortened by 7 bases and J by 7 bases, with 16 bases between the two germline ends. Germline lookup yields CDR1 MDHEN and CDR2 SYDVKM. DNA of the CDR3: TGTGCCAGCACCATTCGGGGGTCGATTGAAGCTTTCTTT. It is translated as CASTIRGSIEAFF.

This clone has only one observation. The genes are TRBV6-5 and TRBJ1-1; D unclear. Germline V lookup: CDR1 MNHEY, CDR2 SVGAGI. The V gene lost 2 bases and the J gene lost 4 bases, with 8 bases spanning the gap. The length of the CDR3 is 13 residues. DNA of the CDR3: TGTGCCAGCAGTTACGAGGCAGGCACTGAAGCTTTCTTT. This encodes CASSYEAGTEAFF.

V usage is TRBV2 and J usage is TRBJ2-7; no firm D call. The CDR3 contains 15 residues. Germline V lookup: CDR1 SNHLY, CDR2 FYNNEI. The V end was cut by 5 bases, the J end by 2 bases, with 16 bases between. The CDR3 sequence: CASSPRRGNAYEQYF. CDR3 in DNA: TGTGCCAGCAGTCCTCGTAGAGGAAATGCCTACGAGCAGTACTTC.